The entry below gives a single T cell receptor (beta chain) sequence along with its context. Its antigen remains undetermined. Per-nucleotide qualities are absent, and no much larger clonotype sits a single base away. This sample is part of a study of beta chain features in type 1 diabetes (dated 2018 in TCRdb). A note on the overall study: Mean age, gender distribution, total cell number and subset yield did not differ between patients and healthy donors. A total of about 100 million sorted cells were examined across all samples, and RNA yield correlated strongly with the number of cells per subset. The study compared TCRB repertoires of sorted circulating CD4+ T cell subsets between recently diagnosed type 1 diabetes patients and matched healthy donors. Regulatory and stem cell-like memory subsets were obtained from only 8 patients and about eight healthy donors, while naive and central memory subsets were obtained from all 30 or so donors. What the research found in general, with its limitations: Because cDNA was sequenced instead of genomic DNA, activated cells with high expression could be over-represented, although the groups did not differ in activation or CD3 levels. Naive, central memory and regulatory TCRB repertoires appeared to be more similar among patients than among healthy donors. Because the HLA sub-analyses included only small numbers of individuals, any influence of HLA type on TCRB rearrangement was left unresolved. At VDJ recombination sites, type 1 diabetes patients had fewer insertions and more deleted nucleotides, which implies abnormalities in thymic rearrangement. PCR might favor shorter templates, but patient and control samples were amplified and corrected together, so any skew would affect both groups equally. In all four CD4+ subsets, TCRB CDR3 length was moderately but significantly shorter in type 1 diabetes patients.

The entire amount of isolated RNA was reverse transcribed using the High Capacity cDNA Reverse Transcription Kit, so the sequenced TCRB transcripts were expressed ones. Naive, central memory and regulatory T cell samples underwent deep immunoSEQ sequencing, averaging about 3.57 million total reads per sample. Sorted cells were lysed in RLT buffer, and RNA was extracted using DNase-treated RNeasy Micro or Mini kits according to cell number. To prevent cross-contamination, each cell subset was processed individually, whereas patient and healthy donor samples were processed jointly. TCRB sequences were amplified from cDNA with the immunoSEQ multiplex PCR, producing 87-bp fragments spanning the CDR3 region. Amplicons were sequenced on the Illumina HiSeq platform. Per the source publication's procedure: Synthetic template baselines were used to correct PCR bias computationally, reads within Hamming distance 2 were collapsed together, and singletons that could not be merged were discarded. Reads were aligned against IMGT so that V, D and J genes, CDR3 length and insertions or deletions at six rearrangement sites could be assigned. Within each subset, clonotype counts were normalized to sorted cell number, after which true diversity and Gini coefficients were computed with the tcR R package. Repertoire sharing was quantified using the overlap coefficient calculated on TCRB nucleotide sequences. TCRdb stores this immuneACCESS table with in-frame sequences only. Part of the clones is absent; in the studies checked, under half of the shortfall reflects unresolved V genes, and no reason is known for the rest. Clone size and the V and J calls come from that table; the DNA yielded D and trimming. The sample yields about 180,000 clones; approximately 13% were counted once. The top ten clonotypes cover roughly 0.6% of the sample.

The germline V gene sets CDR1 to SGHTS and CDR2 to YDEGEE. Its CDR3 holds 13 amino acids, cysteine through phenylalanine. Here the CDR3 DNA is all that survives: 39 bases in frame from base 1. Germline trimming amounts to 4 bases on V and 5 bases on J, with 3 as the count of junction bases outside the gene matches. From each donor, a single peripheral blood sample of approximately 0.11 L on average was drawn into heparinised tubes. A BD FACSAria II and a panel including CD45RO, CCR7, CD25, CD127, CD95 and CD27 were used to sort naive, central memory, regulatory and stem cell-like memory CD4+ T cells. A purity above 98% was achieved for all sorted populations. PBMCs were separated immediately by Lymphoprep density gradient centrifugation and were stained directly, without being cultured. So that batch effects would be minimized, each experiment stained and sorted samples in pairs, pairing one healthy donor with one patient.

Rearrangement joined TRBV5-8 to TRBJ1-2; TRBD1 agrees with 9 junctional bases. The TCR sequence derives from a woman aged 18-35 years in good health. The sample consisted of central memory CD4+ T cells from blood. The CDR3 region reads CASSRQGEYGYTF. In nucleotides, the sequence is TGTGCCAGCAGCAGACAGGGGGAGTATGGCTACACCTTC.